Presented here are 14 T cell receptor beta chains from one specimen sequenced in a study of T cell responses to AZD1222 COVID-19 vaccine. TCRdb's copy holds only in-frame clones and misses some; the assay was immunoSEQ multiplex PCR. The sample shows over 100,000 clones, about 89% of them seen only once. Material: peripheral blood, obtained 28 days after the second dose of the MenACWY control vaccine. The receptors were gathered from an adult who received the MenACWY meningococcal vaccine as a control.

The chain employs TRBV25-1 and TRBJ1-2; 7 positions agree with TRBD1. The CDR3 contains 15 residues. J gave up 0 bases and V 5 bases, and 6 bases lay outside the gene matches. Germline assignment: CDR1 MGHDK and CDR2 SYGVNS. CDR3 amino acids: CASSLQTGTNYGYTF. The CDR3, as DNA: TGTGCCAGCAGTCTCCAGACAGGGACTAACTATGGCTACACCTTC.

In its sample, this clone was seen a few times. CDR3 sequence (DNA): TGTGCCAGCAGCCATAAGGGGGCGCGAGGCTACACCTTC. Protein product: CASSHKGARGYTF. The rearrangement joins TRBV3-1 (or the pseudogene TRBV3-2) to TRBJ1-2, with TRBD1 matching 7 bases. CDR3 length: 13 residues. After removal of 3 bases from V and 8 bases from J, the junction contained 6 bases not matched to a gene. Germline assignment: CDR1 LGHDT and CDR2 YNNKEL (reference sequence).

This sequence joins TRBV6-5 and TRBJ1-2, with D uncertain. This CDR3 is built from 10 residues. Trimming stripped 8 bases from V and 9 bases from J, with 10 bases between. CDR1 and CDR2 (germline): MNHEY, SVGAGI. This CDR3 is CASPFGRYTF. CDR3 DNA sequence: TGTGCCAGCCCCTTTGGGCGCTACACCTTC.

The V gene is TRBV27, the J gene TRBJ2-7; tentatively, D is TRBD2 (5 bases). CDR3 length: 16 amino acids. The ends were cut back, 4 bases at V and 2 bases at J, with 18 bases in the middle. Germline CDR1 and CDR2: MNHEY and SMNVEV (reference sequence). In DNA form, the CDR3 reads TGTGCCAGCAGTTACTCTTTCGGGGTTACGGCCTACGAGCAGTACTTC. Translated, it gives CASSYSFGVTAYEQYF.

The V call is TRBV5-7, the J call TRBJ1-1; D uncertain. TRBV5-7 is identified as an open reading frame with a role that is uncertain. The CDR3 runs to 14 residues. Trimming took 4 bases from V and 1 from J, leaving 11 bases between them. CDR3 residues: CASSKRESNTEAFF. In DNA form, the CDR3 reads TGTGCCAGCAGCAAGCGGGAGTCGAACACTGAAGCTTTCTTT.

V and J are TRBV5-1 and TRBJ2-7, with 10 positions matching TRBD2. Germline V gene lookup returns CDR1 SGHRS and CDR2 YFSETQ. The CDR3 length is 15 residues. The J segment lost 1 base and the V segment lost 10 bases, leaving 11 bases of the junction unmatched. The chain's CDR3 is CASRWVAGGSYEQYF. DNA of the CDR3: TGCGCCTCCCGTTGGGTAGCGGGGGGATCCTACGAGCAGTACTTC.

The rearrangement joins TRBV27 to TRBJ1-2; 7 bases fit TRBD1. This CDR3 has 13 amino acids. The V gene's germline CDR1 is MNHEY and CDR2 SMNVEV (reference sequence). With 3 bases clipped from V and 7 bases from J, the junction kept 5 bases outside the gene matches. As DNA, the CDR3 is TGTGCCAGCAGTTTTCGGGGACAGTTTGGCTACACCTTC. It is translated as CASSFRGQFGYTF.

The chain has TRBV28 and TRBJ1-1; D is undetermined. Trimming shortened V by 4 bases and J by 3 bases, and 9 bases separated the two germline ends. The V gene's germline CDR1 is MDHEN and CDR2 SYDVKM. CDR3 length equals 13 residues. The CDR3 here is CASSSLTDTEAFF. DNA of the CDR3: TGTGCCAGCAGTTCACTTACGGACACTGAAGCTTTCTTT.

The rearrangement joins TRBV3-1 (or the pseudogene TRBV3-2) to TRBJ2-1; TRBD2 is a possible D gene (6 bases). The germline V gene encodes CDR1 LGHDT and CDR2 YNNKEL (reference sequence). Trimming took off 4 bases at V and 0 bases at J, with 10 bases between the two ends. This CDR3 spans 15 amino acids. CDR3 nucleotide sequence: TGTGCCAGCAGCCTTCGGACTACCTCCTACAATGAGCAGTTCTTC. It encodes CASSLRTTSYNEQFF.

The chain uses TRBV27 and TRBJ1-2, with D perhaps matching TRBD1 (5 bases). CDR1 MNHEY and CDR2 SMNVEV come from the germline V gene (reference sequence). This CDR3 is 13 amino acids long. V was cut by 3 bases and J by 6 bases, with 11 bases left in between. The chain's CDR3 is CASSLVQGHGYTF. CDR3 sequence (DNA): TGTGCCAGCAGTTTGGTGCAGGGCCATGGCTACACCTTC.

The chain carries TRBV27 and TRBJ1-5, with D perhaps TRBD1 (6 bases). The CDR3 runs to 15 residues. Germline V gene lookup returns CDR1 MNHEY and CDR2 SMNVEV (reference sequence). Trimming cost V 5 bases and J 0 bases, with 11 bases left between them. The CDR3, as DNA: TGTGCCAGCAGTCCTGGACAGACTAGCAATCAGCCCCAGCATTTT. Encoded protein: CASSPGQTSNQPQHF.

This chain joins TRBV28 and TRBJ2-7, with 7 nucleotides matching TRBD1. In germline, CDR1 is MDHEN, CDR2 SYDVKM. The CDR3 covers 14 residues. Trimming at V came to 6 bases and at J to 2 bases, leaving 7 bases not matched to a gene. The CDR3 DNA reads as TGTGCCAGCAGCCCCACAGGGGTGACCTACGAGCAGTACTTC. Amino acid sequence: CASSPTGVTYEQYF. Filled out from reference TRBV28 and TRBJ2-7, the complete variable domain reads DVKVTQSSRYLVKRTGEKVFLECVQDMDHENMFWYRQDPGLGLRLIYFSYDVKMKEKGDIPEGYSVSREKKERFSLILESASTNQTSMYLCASSPTGVTYEQYFGPGTRLTVT.

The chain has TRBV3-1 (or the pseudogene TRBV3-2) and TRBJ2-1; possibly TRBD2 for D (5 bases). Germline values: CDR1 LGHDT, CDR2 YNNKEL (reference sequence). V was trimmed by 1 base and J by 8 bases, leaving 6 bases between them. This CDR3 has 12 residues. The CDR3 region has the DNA TGTGCCAGCAGCCAAGCGGGGTATGAGCAGTTCTTC. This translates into CASSQAGYEQFF.

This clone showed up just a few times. In DNA, the CDR3 is TGTGCCAGCAGCGGACAGGTCTCTGGGGCCAACGTCCTGACTTTC. It is translated as CASSGQVSGANVLTF. The chain couples TRBV7-2 to TRBJ2-6; 7 bases agree with TRBD1. The CDR3 consists of 15 residues. V lost 5 bases, J lost 0 bases, and 1 base stayed unmatched. Germline V gene sequence: CDR1 SGHTA, CDR2 FQGNSA.